This T cell receptor (beta chain) was obtained from a study of human T cells and chemical hapten exposure. Trimming stripped 5 bases from V and 0 bases from J, with 11 bases between. Germline V gene sequence: CDR1 MDHEN, CDR2 SYDVKM. The CDR3 contains 14 residues. Time point noted: patch test 2, 6 weeks after DPC sensitization. Treatment here: therapeutic diphenylcyclopropenone sensitization with weekly scalp DPC. TCRdb redid the calling of the RACE reads with MiXCR, one entry per CDR3 protein. The sample lists approximately 80,000 distinct CDR3 sequences; more than 9% were seen once. In its sample, this clonotype was seen a few times.

Sequences were derived from whole blood, sampled in connection with sensitization to the hapten diphenylcyclopropenone (DPC). The V call is TRBV28, the J call TRBJ2-7; no clear D. The source of this sequence is a woman in her forties or fifties with alopecia areata. Some clones in this sample may be carry-over from other donors' samples. The CDR3 protein is CASSPARSSYEQYF. The CDR3 nucleotides read TGTGCCAGCAGTCCAGCGAGGAGCTCCTACGAGCAGTACTTC.